The rows below give T cell receptor beta chains drawn from one sample of a study of PD-1 blockade in classical Hodgkin lymphoma. The repertoire was sequenced with immunoSEQ multiplex PCR; TCRdb's copy has only in-frame clones and lacks some. The table has about 12,000 clones, around 80% seen once. Sequenced here: CD4+ T cells from blood, sampled at baseline. The source of these receptors is a human donor with classical Hodgkin lymphoma. Both conserved end residues are part of each CDR3. D genes are given only for firm matches. The size of a clone is reported for some rows only, either as once, few or many, or as a class for expanded clones.

j_call	v_call	clone_size	d_call	cdr3_aa	cdr3_nt
TRBJ2-1	TRBV20-1	.	.	CSASDGGEQFF	TGCAGTGCTAGTGACGGAGGTGAGCAGTTCTTC
TRBJ1-1	TRBV28	.	.	CASSSTGPWSMNTEAFF	TGTGCCAGCAGCTCAACAGGACCCTGGTCTATGAACACTGAAGCTTTCTTT
TRBJ1-5	TRBV7-6	.	TRBD1	CASSRGPGQPQHF	TGTGCCAGCAGCAGGGGGCCGGGTCAGCCCCAGCATTTT
TRBJ1-3	TRBV10-2	.	TRBD1	CASRGQGPSGNTIYF	TGCGCCAGCAGGGGACAGGGGCCCTCTGGAAACACCATATATTTT
TRBJ1-6	TRBV18	.	.	CASSPGGGDHSPLHF	TGTGCCAGCTCACCTGGGGGGGGAGATCATTCACCCCTCCACTTT
TRBJ2-2	TRBV27	.	TRBD1	CASSLNRGNTGELFF	TGTGCCAGCAGTTTAAACAGGGGGAACACCGGGGAGCTGTTTTTT
TRBJ1-4	TRBV4-2	.	TRBD1	CASSQTGGEKLFF	TGTGCCAGCAGCCAAACAGGGGGTGAAAAACTGTTTTTT
TRBJ1-5	TRBV19	.	TRBD1	CASSIPRGSSNQPQHF	TGTGCCAGTAGTATCCCCAGGGGGTCTAGCAATCAGCCCCAGCATTTT
TRBJ2-3	TRBV5-8	.	.	CASSLKNTQYF	TGTGCCAGCAGCTTGAAGAATACGCAGTATTTT
TRBJ2-1	TRBV4-3	.	.	CASSPTDPTTYNEQFF	TGCGCCAGCAGCCCGACAGACCCCACTACCTACAATGAGCAGTTCTTC
TRBJ1-2	TRBV6-5	medium-sized	TRBD1	CASSYGTGSYGYTF	TGTGCCAGCAGTTACGGGACAGGGTCCTATGGCTACACCTTC
TRBJ1-5	TRBV29-1	.	.	CSVKTGGNQPQHF	TGCAGCGTCAAAACTGGGGGCAATCAGCCCCAGCATTTT
TRBJ2-7	TRBV19	once	TRBD2	CASSMLGGDEQYF	TGTGCCAGTAGTATGTTGGGAGGGGACGAGCAGTACTTC
TRBJ2-3	TRBV18	.	TRBD2	CASSPRLAGVTDTQYF	TGTGCCAGCTCACCCAGACTAGCGGGGGTGACAGATACGCAGTATTTT
TRBJ2-7	TRBV7-3	few	.	CASSWDKYYEQYF	TGTGCCAGCAGCTGGGACAAATACTACGAGCAGTACTTC
TRBJ1-1	TRBV14	.	.	CASSQAIEAFF	TGTGCCAGCAGCCAAGCCATAGAAGCTTTCTTT
TRBJ1-1	TRBV28	.	.	CASRPAGQGNTEAFF	TGTGCCAGCAGGCCCGCAGGGCAGGGGAACACTGAAGCTTTCTTT
TRBJ2-1	TRBV2	once	TRBD2	CASSRLAGGPGEQFF	TGTGCCAGCAGTCGACTAGCGGGGGGGCCGGGTGAGCAGTTCTTC
TRBJ2-7	TRBV29-1	.	.	CSVDRTGSSYEQYF	TGCAGCGTTGATCGAACGGGGTCATCCTACGAGCAGTACTTC
TRBJ1-2	TRBV9	.	TRBD1	CASSLRTGANGYTF	TGTGCCAGCAGCCTTCGGACAGGGGCGAATGGCTACACCTTC
TRBJ2-2	TRBV6-5	.	.	CASNSLGAGELFF	TGTGCCAGCAATTCTCTGGGGGCCGGGGAGCTGTTTTTT
TRBJ2-3	TRBV2	.	.	CASRRALGTDTQYF	TGTGCCAGCAGACGGGCCCTCGGCACAGATACGCAGTATTTT
TRBJ1-2	TRBV5-1	.	.	CASSLGPADYGYTF	TGCGCCAGCAGCTTGGGACCTGCTGACTATGGCTACACCTTC
TRBJ2-7	TRBV19	.	.	CASSVRSHSYGQYF	TGTGCCAGTAGCGTGAGGTCACACTCCTACGGGCAGTACTTC
TRBJ2-2	TRBV7-2	.	.	CASSLVLFGELFF	TGTGCCAGCAGCTTAGTTCTATTCGGGGAGCTGTTTTTT
TRBJ2-5	TRBV6-1	once	TRBD2	CASSENSGGKKGTQYF	TGTGCCAGCAGTGAAAACAGCGGGGGCAAAAAAGGGACCCAGTACTTC
TRBJ2-7	TRBV27	.	.	CASSLRASYEQYF	TGTGCCAGCAGTTTAAGGGCTTCCTACGAGCAGTACTTC
TRBJ1-3	TRBV6-6	once	TRBD1	CASSQDRVSGNTIYF	TGTGCCAGCAGTCAGGACAGGGTGTCTGGAAACACCATATATTTT
TRBJ2-5	TRBV5-5	few	.	CASSLGGGLEVQYF	TGTGCCAGCAGCTTGGGCGGGGGCCTCGAGGTCCAGTACTTC
TRBJ1-1	TRBV10-3	.	.	CAIIGEWSTEAFF	TGTGCCATCATCGGCGAGTGGTCAACTGAAGCTTTCTTT
TRBJ2-3	TRBV15	.	TRBD2	CATSRGTSGSTDTQYF	TGTGCCACCAGCAGGGGGACTAGCGGTAGCACAGATACGCAGTATTTT
TRBJ2-1	TRBV7-9	.	.	CASSLWAGQGYNEQFF	TGTGCCAGCAGCTTATGGGCGGGGCAAGGGTACAATGAGCAGTTCTTC
TRBJ2-7	TRBV7-6	.	.	CASSLGSDISYEQYF	TGTGCCAGCAGCTTAGGGTCCGACATCTCCTACGAGCAGTACTTC